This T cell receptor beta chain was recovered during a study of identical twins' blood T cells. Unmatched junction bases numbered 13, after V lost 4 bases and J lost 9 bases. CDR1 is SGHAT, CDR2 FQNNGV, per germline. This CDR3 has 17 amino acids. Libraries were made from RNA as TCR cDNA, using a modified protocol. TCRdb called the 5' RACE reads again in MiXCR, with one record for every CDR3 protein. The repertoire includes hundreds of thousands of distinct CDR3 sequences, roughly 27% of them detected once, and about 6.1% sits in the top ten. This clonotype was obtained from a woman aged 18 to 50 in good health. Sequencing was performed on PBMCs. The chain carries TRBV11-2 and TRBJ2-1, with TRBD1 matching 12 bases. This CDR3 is CASSSIPGQGAEGEQFF. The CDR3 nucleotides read TGTGCCAGCAGCTCTATACCGGGACAGGGGGCTGAGGGTGAGCAGTTCTTC.